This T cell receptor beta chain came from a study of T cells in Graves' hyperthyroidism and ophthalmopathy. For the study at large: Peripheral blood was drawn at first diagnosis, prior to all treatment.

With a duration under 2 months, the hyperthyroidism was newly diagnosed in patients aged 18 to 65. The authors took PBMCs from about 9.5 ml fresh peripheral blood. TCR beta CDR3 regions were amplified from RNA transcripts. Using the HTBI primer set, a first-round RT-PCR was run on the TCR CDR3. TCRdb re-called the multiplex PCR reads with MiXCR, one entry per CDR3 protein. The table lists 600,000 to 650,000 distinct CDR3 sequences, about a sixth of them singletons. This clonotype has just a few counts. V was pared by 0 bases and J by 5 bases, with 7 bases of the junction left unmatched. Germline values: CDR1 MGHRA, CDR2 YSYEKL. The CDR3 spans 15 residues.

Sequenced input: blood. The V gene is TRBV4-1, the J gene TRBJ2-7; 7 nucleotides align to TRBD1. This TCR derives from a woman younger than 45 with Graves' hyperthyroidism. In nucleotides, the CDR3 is TGCGCCAGCAGCCAAGAAGGACAGGCCCCTGACGAGCAGTACTTC. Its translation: CASSQEGQAPDEQYF.